This TCR beta chain was sequenced during a study of T cell responses to AZD1222 COVID-19 vaccine. As concerns this clone: No antigen is known for it.

Samples with a second dose at about 4 or about 12 weeks were pooled together. Using immunoSEQ multiplex PCR, the repertoire was profiled, and TCRdb retains in-frame clones only, with some absent. The sample consists of approximately 140,000 clones, 80% to 95% of them appearing once. The CDR3 has 15 residues. Trimming cost V 8 bases and J 0 bases, with 14 bases left between them. Germline CDR1 and CDR2: MNHEY and SVGAGI. Study results and limitations: Nearly half of the spike-specific TCRs reportedly recognize variant regions that carry no mutations. Across spike, vaccine-associated CD4 TCRs were found, dominant at 160-218 and 743-854.

The sample in question was peripheral blood, obtained 28 days after the second AZD1222 dose. J is TRBJ1-5 and V is TRBV6-5; no firm D call. The TCR comes from an adult who received the AZD1222 COVID-19 vaccine. CDR3 nucleotides: TGTGCCAGCTCCCTACCCACGGATAGCAATCAGCCCCAGCATTTT. It yields the protein CASSLPTDSNQPQHF.